This T cell receptor delta chain is from a study of Vδ1+ human thymocytes (dated by TCRdb to 2016 to 2019). With respect to the entire study: mRNA-level TRG and TRD CDR3 repertoires of highly purified Vdelta1+ thymocytes from young children were characterised as a data resource. The multiplex-based CDR3 amplicon strategy had previously been validated against 5'RACE-based CDR3 amplicon generation methods. Study-wide findings and limitations: Because unexpected Vdelta2 sequences could lead to misinterpretation of bulk repertoire data, the authors recommended using highly purified populations and validating at the single-cell level. In contrast to oligoclonal peripheral blood repertoires, thymic TRG and TRD repertoires appeared to be highly polyclonal with Gaussian CDR3 length distributions. Because no clustering by age or sex was seen, donors were not stratified by age or sex in the analyses. Roughly a fifth of thymic TRD sequences were found to be Vdelta2 (and few were Vdelta3) despite high sort purity, in contrast to peripheral blood Vdelta1+ controls. Many TRG clonotypes were found to be shared between donors (up to about 6.9x10^3), whereas TRD repertoires were found to be essentially private (max 116 shared).

RNA was isolated using the RNeasy mini kit, and reverse transcription was performed with Superscript III. CDR3 amplicons were generated by multiplex PCR with pooled V-gene forward primers and a constant-region reverse primer carrying Illumina adaptor overhangs. Amplicons were gel-purified, then indexed with Nextera index primers over about 8 extra PCR cycles and purified with AMPure XP beads. Sequencing of the libraries was done on an Illumina MiSeq using paired-end 250 bp reads, dual indexing and a roughly 20% PhiX spike-in. For the original study's pipeline: Read quality was checked with FastQC, and TRG read pairs were merged using ea-utils fastq-join. Sequences were annotated with IMGT/HighV-QUEST, keeping only productive sequences with unambiguous V-gene assignment; clonotypes were defined by identical CDR3 sequence. Downstream analysis used VDJtools 1.1.1, tcR 2.2.3, Treemap and vegan Shannon diversity in R 3.4.4. TCRdb reran clone calling on the public reads with CATT; rows sharing one DNA sequence were then combined. TCRdb's processing, not the study's, gives the V and J calls here. Recorded for this sample are tens of thousands of delta-chain clones; 15% of them occurred a single time. Under 0.55% of the sample lies in the top ten.

As concerns this clone: Its antigen is unknown. Qualities for individual bases were not recorded, and no much larger clone is one base off. At the DNA level, this CDR3 is encoded by other sequences in the same sample as well.

The CDR3, from cysteine to phenylalanine, totals 14 residues. Only the CDR3 region is kept as DNA, spanning 42 bases read in frame from base 1. For CDR1 and CDR2, the germline V gene lists TSWWSYY and QGS. A distance of 9 bases separates the germline ends of V and J, which lose 4 bases and 0 bases respectively. Thymic samples were depleted of alphabeta T cells, then CD3+ TCRVdelta1+ TCRVdelta2- thymocytes were FACS-sorted. The purity of the sorted Vdelta1+ thymocytes fell between roughly 96% and 99.6%. Thymic specimens were obtained from 7 or 8 paediatric patients, aged from about 5 days to 16 months, who were undergoing corrective cardiac surgery. After the thymic tissue was dispersed, mononuclear cells were isolated using a Histopaque-1077 density gradient. For staining, the antibodies used were anti-TCRVdelta1 clone TS8.2, anti-TCRVdelta2 clone B6, anti-CD3 clone HIT3a and anti-TCRalphabeta clone IP26.

Material: Vdelta1+ gamma-delta thymocytes from the thymus. The sample's cell subset or site label, in plain terms: FACS-sorted CD3+ TCRalphabeta- TCRVdelta1+ TCRVdelta2- thymocytes. The chain employs TRDV1 and TRDJ1, with the D gene not clear enough to name. The clonotype comes from a boy under three years old who had congenital heart surgery. The DNA reads TGTGCTCTTGGGGGACCACTGTACACCGATAAACTCATCTTT. Protein translation: CALGGPLYTDKLIF.